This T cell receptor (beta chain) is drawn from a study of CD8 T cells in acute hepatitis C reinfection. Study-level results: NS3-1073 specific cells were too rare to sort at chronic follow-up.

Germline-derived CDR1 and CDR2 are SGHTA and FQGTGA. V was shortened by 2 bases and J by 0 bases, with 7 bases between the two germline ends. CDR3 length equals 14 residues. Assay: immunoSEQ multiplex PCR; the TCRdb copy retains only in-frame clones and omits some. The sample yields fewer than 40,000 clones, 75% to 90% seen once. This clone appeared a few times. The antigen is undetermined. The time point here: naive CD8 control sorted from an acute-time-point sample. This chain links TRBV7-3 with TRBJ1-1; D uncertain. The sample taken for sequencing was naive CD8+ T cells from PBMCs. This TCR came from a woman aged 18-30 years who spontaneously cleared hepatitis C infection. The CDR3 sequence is CASSLGHLNTEAFF. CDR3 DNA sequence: TGTGCCAGCAGCTTAGGTCATTTGAACACTGAAGCTTTCTTT.